The 7 T cell receptor beta chains listed next were all sequenced from one sample in a study of spatial heterogeneity in lung cancer. General study points: Intratumoral expanded alpha and beta TCR counts were found to track tumor mutation counts.

TCRdb used MiXCR to reprocess the 5' RACE reads, holding one entry per CDR3 protein. The table includes more than 10,000 distinct CDR3 sequences, about 4.6% detected once. These receptors have no known antigen. The time point denotes: sample taken at primary tumor resection. The sequences come from lung tumor tissue, collected at surgery. The receptors derive from a male donor with early-stage non-small cell lung cancer.

This clonotype was counted at least ten times. A library made for alpha chains picked up this beta chain off target, so its size means little. The chain has TRBV20-1 and TRBJ1-2, with 7 bases that match TRBD1. There are 13 residues in the CDR3. J gave up 5 bases and V 3 bases, and 6 bases lay outside the gene matches. Germline lookup yields CDR1 DFQATT and CDR2 SNEGSKA (reference sequence). CDR3 region: CSASRQGEYGYTF. In DNA form, the CDR3 reads TGCAGTGCTAGTAGGCAGGGGGAATATGGCTACACCTTC.

This clonotype showed up many times. The library was designed around alpha chains, so this beta chain is a stray read whose abundance carries little weight. This rearrangement joins TRBV6-5 to TRBJ2-7, with TRBD1 matching 8 bases. J was trimmed by 2 bases and V by 5 bases; bases with no gene match: 2. CDR3 length: 13 amino acids. CDR1 MNHEY and CDR2 SVGAGI come from the germline V gene. The CDR3 sequence: CASSRTGTYEQYF. For the CDR3, the DNA is TGTGCCAGCAGTCGGACAGGGACCTACGAGCAGTACTTC.

This clonotype occurred many times. This beta chain was picked up by a library intended for alpha chains and is off target, so its count carries little meaning. The chain combines TRBV7-2 with TRBJ1-3, with D possibly being TRBD1 (5 bases). Trimming took off 2 bases at V and 3 bases at J, with 14 bases between the two ends. The CDR3 length is 16 residues. The V gene's germline CDR1 is SGHTA and CDR2 FQGNSA. CDR3 protein: CASSLRGGDRGNTIYF. CDR3 in DNA: TGTGCCAGCAGCTTACGGGGGGGAGACCGTGGAAACACCATATATTTT.

This clonotype was detected ten times or more. Within a library made for alpha chains, this beta chain is off target, and its count is uninformative. The genes are TRBV5-5 and TRBJ2-7, with D perhaps assigned TRBD1 or TRBD2 (5 bases each). Germline V CDR1 and CDR2: SGHKS, YYEKEE (reference sequence). CDR3 length: 14 amino acids. V was pared by 7 bases and J by 7 bases, with 21 bases between. CDR3 DNA: TGTGCCAGCGCCTTTTCGGGGCCCGATCTAGAGCAGTACTTC. Its translation is CASAFSGPDLEQYF.

The sample holds a few counts of this clonotype. Because this beta chain is a stray read in a library intended to capture alpha chains, its abundance should not be given much weight. V usage is TRBV27 and J usage is TRBJ1-2, with a weak D call TRBD1 (5 bases). CDR1 is MNHEY and CDR2 is SMNVEV in the germline V gene (reference sequence). V lost 0 bases and J 0 bases, leaving 8 bases between the germline ends. The CDR3 contains 15 residues. The CDR3 nucleotides read TGTGCCAGCAGTTTATCCGTGGACACTAACTATGGCTACACCTTC. Protein sequence: CASSLSVDTNYGYTF.

This clonotype was seen ten or more times. A library prepared for alpha chains yielded this beta chain as an off-target read; its size is of little meaning. The genes are TRBV3-1 and TRBJ2-7; D ambiguous. Germline CDR1 is LGHDT and CDR2 is YNNKEL (reference sequence). Trimming left V 1 base short and J 2 bases short, with 9 bases between. The CDR3 has 14 amino acids. The CDR3 is CASSQAGYPYEQYF. The CDR3 bases are TGTGCCAGCAGCCAAGCGGGTTACCCCTACGAGCAGTACTTC.

This clonotype has at least ten counts. A library prepared for alpha chains yielded this beta chain as an off-target read; its size is of little meaning. The chain is built from TRBV6-5 and TRBJ2-1; D not resolved. Trimming shortened V by 2 bases and J by 4 bases, and 12 bases separated the two germline ends. This CDR3 region has 15 residues. Per germline, CDR1 MNHEY and CDR2 SVGAGI. This CDR3 is CASSYTPLEYNEQFF. CDR3 in DNA: TGTGCCAGCAGTTACACACCTTTAGAATACAATGAGCAGTTCTTC.